The 2 T cell receptor beta chains reported below all come from one sample, sequenced in a study of cytomegalovirus exposure and HLA in healthy donors. With 60 Vbeta and 13 Jbeta primers, the PCR was carried out. Libraries were prepared by immunoSEQ multiplex PCR; TCRdb keeps only in-frame clonotypes and omits some of them. In the table there are about 84,000 clones, 55% to 65% of which are singletons. Input material: PBMCs. The origin of the receptors is a woman between 35 and 50 years old in good health and CMV-seropositive.

V gene TRBV7-8 combines with J gene TRBJ1-1, with TRBD1 identical over 7 bases. Germline V gene sequence: CDR1 SGHVS, CDR2 FQNEAQ. V was pared by 5 bases and J by 1 base, with 13 bases of the junction left unmatched. This CDR3 spans 17 amino acids. CDR3 coding DNA: TGTGCCAGCAGCATACGCTCCGGGACAGTGAAGAACACTGAAGCTTTCTTT. Amino acid sequence: CASSIRSGTVKNTEAFF. Supplemented by reference TRBV7-8 and TRBJ1-1, the full variable domain reads GAGVSQSPRYKVAKRGQDVALRCDPISGHVSLFWYQQALGQGPEFLTYFQNEAQLDKSGLPSDRFFAERPEGSVSTLKIQRTQQEDSAVYLCASSIRSGTVKNTEAFFGQGTRLTVV.

Regarding this clone: The junction does not match germline at one end; this may be a read error. This rearrangement joins TRBV4-2 to TRBJ2-1; D gene ambiguous. The CDR3 runs 14 residues. CDR1 is LGHNA and CDR2 is YNFKEQ in the germline V gene. CDR3 region: CASSQENPLNGQFF. CDR3 in DNA: TGTGCCAGCAGCCAAGAGAATCCACTGAATGGGCAGTTCTTC.